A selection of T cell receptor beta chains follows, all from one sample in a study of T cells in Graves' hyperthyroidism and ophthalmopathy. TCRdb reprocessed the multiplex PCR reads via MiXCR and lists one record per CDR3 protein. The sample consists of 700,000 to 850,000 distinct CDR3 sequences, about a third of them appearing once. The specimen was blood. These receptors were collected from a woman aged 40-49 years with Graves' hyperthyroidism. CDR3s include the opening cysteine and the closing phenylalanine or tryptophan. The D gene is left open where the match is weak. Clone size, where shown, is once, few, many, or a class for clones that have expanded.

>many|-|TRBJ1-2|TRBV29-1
CSGETAYGYTF
TGCAGCGGTGAGACAGCCTATGGCTACACCTTC
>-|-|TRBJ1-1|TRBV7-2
CASSPPDGGAEAFF
TGTGCCAGCAGTCCCCCAGACGGCGGGGCTGAAGCTTTCTTT
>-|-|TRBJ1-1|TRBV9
CASSVRGTPNTEAFF
TGTGCCAGCAGCGTAAGGGGGACCCCAAACACTGAAGCTTTCTTT
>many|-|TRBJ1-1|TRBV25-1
CASSESDIMNTEAFF
TGTGCCAGCAGTGAAAGCGACATCATGAACACTGAAGCTTTCTTT
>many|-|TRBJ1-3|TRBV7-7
CASSLGVGNTIYF
TGTGCTAGCAGCTTAGGCGTTGGAAACACCATATATTTT
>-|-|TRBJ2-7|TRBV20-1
CSATGTRDEQYF
TGCAGTGCTACCGGGACGAGGGACGAGCAGTACTTC
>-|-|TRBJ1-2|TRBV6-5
CASVLDLNYGYTF
TGTGCCAGCGTTCTTGACCTTAACTATGGCTACACCTTC
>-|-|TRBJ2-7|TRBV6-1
CASSEAGMATHEQYF
TGTGCCAGCAGTGAAGCGGGAATGGCGACACACGAGCAGTACTTC
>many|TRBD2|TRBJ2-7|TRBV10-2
CASRLSSGKSYEQYF
TGCGCCAGCAGGTTGAGTAGCGGGAAGTCCTACGAGCAGTACTTC
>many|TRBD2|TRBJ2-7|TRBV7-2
CASSPLADAVYEQYF
TGTGCCAGCAGCCCTCTAGCGGACGCCGTCTACGAGCAGTACTTC
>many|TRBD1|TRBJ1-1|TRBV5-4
CASSAGQGMNTEAFF
TGTGCCAGCAGCGCGGGACAGGGGATGAACACTGAAGCTTTCTTT
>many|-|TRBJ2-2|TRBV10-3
CAISRSEGGELFF
TGTGCCATCAGCCGATCTGAGGGCGGGGAGCTGTTTTTT
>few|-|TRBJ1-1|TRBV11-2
CASSLERGRVEAFF
TGTGCCAGCAGCTTAGAAAGGGGCCGGGTTGAAGCTTTCTTT
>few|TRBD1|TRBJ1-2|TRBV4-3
CASSQNSVPQGAGYTF
TGCGCCAGCAGCCAAAATTCCGTGCCACAGGGGGCAGGCTACACCTTC
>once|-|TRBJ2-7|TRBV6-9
CASSSTRAGSHEQYF
TGTGCCAGCAGTTCCACGAGGGCAGGGAGCCACGAGCAGTACTTC
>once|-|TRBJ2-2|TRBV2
CALHSGELFF
TGTGCCTTACACTCCGGGGAGCTGTTTTTT
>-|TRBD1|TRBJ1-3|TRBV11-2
CASSLDGQGPLGNTIYF
TGTGCCAGCAGCTTAGATGGACAGGGTCCCCTTGGAAACACCATATATTTT
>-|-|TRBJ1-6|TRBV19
CASNNRYATGGSPLHF
TGTGCCAGTAATAATCGGTACGCTACAGGAGGGTCACCCCTCCACTTT
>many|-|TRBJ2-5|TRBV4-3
CASSHRRWVGETQYF
TGCGCCAGCAGCCACCGACGCTGGGTGGGGGAGACCCAGTACTTC
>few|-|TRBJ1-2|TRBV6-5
CASRRGHSYGYTF
TGTGCCAGCAGGAGGGGACATTCCTATGGCTACACCTTC
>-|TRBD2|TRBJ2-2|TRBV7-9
CASSFRSGGLTGELFF
TGTGCCAGCAGCTTTCGAAGCGGGGGGCTCACCGGGGAGCTGTTTTTT
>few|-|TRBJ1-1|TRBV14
CASSQDSGHTEAFF
TGTGCCAGCAGCCAAGATTCCGGGCACACTGAAGCTTTCTTT
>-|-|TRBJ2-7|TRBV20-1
CSARDPRTVDEQYF
TGCAGTGCTAGAGATCCCCGGACGGTGGATGAGCAGTACTTC
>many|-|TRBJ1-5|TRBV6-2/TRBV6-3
CASTEGYVNQPQHF
TGTGCCAGCACGGAGGGCTACGTCAATCAGCCCCAGCATTTT
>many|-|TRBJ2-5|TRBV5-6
CASSYQETQYF
TGTGCCAGCAGCTACCAAGAGACCCAGTACTTC
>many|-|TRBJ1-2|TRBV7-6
CASSLILGGKIGGYTF
TGTGCCAGCAGCTTAATCTTGGGGGGGAAGATCGGTGGCTACACCTTC
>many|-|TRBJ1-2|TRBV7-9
CASSSGVAYGYTF
TGTGCCAGCAGCTCAGGGGTAGCCTATGGCTACACCTTC
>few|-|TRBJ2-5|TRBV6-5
CASSLGPFQETQYF
TGTGCCAGCAGCCTGGGACCCTTCCAAGAGACCCAGTACTTC
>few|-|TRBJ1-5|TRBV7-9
CASSPPEDYKSGPQHF
TGTGCCAGCAGCCCCCCAGAAGACTATAAATCAGGGCCCCAGCATTTT
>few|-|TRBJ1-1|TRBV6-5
CASSYSGGAEAFF
TGTGCCAGCAGTTACTCGGGGGGGGCTGAAGCTTTCTTT
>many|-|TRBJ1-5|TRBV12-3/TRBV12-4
CASRGGGSNQPQHF
TGTGCCAGCAGGGGCGGCGGTAGCAATCAGCCCCAGCATTTT
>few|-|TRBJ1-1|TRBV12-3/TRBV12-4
CASRLTRNTEAFF
TGTGCCAGCAGACTCACACGGAACACTGAAGCTTTCTTT
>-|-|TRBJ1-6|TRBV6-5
CASSYDGNNSPLHF
TGTGCCAGCAGTTACGACGGAAATAATTCACCCCTCCACTTT
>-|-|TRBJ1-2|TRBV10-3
CAIRGDSPFGYTF
TGTGCCATCAGGGGGGATTCCCCCTTTGGCTACACCTTC
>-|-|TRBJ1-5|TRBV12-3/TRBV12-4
CASSRQEFAETQHF
TGTGCCAGCAGTCGACAGGAGTTCGCGGAGACCCAGCATTTT
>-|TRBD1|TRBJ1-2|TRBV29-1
CSVDDGGQSLNYGYTF
TGCAGCGTTGACGACGGGGGACAGAGTCTTAACTATGGCTACACCTTC
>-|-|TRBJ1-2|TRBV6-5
CASSYNTAYFYGYTF
TGTGCCAGCAGTTACAACACAGCTTACTTCTATGGCTACACCTTC
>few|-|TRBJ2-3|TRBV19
CASRVGADTQYF
TGTGCCAGTAGGGTGGGAGCAGATACGCAGTATTTT
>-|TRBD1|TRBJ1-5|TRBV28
CASSLEGAHSNQPQHF
TGTGCCAGCAGTTTAGAGGGGGCGCACAGCAATCAGCCCCAGCATTTT
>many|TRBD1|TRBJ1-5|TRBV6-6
CASHQRTGSNQPQHF
TGTGCCAGCCATCAAAGGACAGGGAGCAATCAGCCCCAGCATTTT
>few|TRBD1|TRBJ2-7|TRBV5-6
CASSSPWTGKDEQYF
TGTGCCAGCAGCTCTCCCTGGACAGGGAAGGACGAGCAGTACTTC
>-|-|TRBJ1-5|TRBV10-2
CASSHALNQPQHF
TGCGCCAGCAGTCATGCACTCAATCAGCCCCAGCATTTT
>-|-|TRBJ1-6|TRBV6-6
CASSRPTEQINSPLHF
TGTGCCAGCAGTCGACCGACAGAACAAATCAATTCACCCCTCCACTTT
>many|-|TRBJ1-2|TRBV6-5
CASSYWGPSYGYTF
TGTGCCAGCAGTTACTGGGGTCCTTCCTATGGCTACACCTTC
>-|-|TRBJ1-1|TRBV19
CASSRDGLENTEAFF
TGTGCCAGTTCCCGGGACGGACTGGAGAACACTGAAGCTTTCTTT
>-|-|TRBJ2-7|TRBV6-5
CASSYSMAGYEQYF
TGTGCCAGCAGTTACTCGATGGCCGGCTACGAGCAGTACTTC
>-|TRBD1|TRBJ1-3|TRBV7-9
CASSHSTGRDTIYF
TGTGCCAGCAGTCATTCGACAGGGAGGGACACCATATATTTT
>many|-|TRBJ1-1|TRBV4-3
CASSQDGSEAFF
TGCGCCAGCAGCCAAGATGGGAGTGAAGCTTTCTTT
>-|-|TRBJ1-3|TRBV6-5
CASSSASGGIGNTIYF
TGTGCCAGCAGTTCAGCCAGCGGTGGCATTGGAAACACCATATATTTT
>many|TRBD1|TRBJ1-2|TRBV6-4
CASSEGDRDYGYTF
TGTGCCAGCAGCGAGGGTGACAGGGACTATGGCTACACCTTC
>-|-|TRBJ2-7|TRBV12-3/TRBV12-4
CASSHRQVYEQCF
TGTGCCAGCAGTCACCGTCAGGTCTACGAGCAGTGCTTC
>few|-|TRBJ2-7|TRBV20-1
CSAIEDSSSYEQYF
TGCAGTGCCATCGAGGATTCGAGCTCCTACGAGCAGTACTTC
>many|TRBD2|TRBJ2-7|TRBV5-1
CASSFGGRADEQYF
TGCGCCAGCAGCTTTGGCGGGAGGGCGGACGAGCAGTACTTC
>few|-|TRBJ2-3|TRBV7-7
CASSPGTASTDTQYF
TGTGCTAGCAGCCCCGGGACCGCTAGCACAGATACGCAGTATTTT
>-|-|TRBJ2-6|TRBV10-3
CAILGARSGANVLTF
TGTGCCATCCTGGGCGCGCGTTCTGGGGCCAACGTCCTGACTTTC